This T cell receptor beta chain was profiled in a study of blood T cell repertoires in COVID-19. Sequencing used immunoSEQ multiplex PCR; TCRdb keeps in-frame clones, though not all of them. The data hold approximately 51,000 clones, with around 87% observed a single time. Germline CDR1 and CDR2: SGHNT and YENEEA. The CDR3 consists of 14 residues. The ends were cut back, 4 bases at V and 9 bases at J, with 16 bases in the middle. This clonotype was obtained from a man aged 40-49 years with active COVID-19. The V and J genes are TRBV11-3 and TRBJ2-1; TRBD1 might be the D (8 bases). The sample taken for sequencing was peripheral blood. CDR3 in DNA: TGTGCCAGCAGCTCCGACAGGGGCGGGGGTGAGCAGTTCTTC. It is translated as CASSSDRGGGEQFF. Combining the CDR3 with reference TRBV11-3 and TRBJ2-1 gives the whole variable domain EAGVVQSPRYKIIEKKQPVAFWCNPISGHNTLYWYLQNLGQGPELLIRYENEEAVDDSQLPKDRFSAERLKGVDSTLKIQPAELGDSAVYLCASSSDRGGGEQFFGPGTRLTVL.